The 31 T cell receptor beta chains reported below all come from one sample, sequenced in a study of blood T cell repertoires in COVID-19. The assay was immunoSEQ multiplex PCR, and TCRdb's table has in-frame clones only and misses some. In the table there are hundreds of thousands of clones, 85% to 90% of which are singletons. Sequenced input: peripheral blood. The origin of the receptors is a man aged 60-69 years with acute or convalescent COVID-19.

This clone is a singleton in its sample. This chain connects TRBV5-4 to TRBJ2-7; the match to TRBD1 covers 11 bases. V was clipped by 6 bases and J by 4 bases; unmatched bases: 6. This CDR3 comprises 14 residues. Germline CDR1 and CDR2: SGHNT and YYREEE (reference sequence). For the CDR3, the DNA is TGTGCCAGCACCATGGGGACAGGGGGTTACGAGCAGTACTTC. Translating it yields CASTMGTGGYEQYF.

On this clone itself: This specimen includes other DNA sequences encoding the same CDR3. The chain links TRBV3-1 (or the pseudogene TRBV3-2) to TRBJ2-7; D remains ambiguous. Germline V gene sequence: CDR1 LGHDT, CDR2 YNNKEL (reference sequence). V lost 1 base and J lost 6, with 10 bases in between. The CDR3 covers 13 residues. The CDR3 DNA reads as TGTGCCAGCAGCCAAGCCCGACTCAGCGAGCAGTACTTC. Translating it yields CASSQARLSEQYF.

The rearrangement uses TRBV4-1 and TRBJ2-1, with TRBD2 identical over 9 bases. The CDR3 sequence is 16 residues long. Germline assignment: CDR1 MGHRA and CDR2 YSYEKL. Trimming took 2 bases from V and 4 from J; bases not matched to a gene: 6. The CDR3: CASSQPASGGYNEQFF. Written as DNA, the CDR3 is TGCGCCAGCAGCCAACCGGCGAGCGGGGGGTACAATGAGCAGTTCTTC.

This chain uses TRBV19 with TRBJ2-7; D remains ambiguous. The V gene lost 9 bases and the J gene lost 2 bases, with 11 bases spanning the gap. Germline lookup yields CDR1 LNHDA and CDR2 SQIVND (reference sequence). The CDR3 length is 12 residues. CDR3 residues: CASQTPPYEQYF. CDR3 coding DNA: TGTGCCAGCCAAACACCCCCCTACGAGCAGTACTTC.

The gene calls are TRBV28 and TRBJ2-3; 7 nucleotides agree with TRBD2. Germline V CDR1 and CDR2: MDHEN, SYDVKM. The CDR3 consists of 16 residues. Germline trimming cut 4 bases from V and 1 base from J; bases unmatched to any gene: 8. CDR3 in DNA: TGTGCCAGCAGTTCCACGGGGGGTTGGGGCACAGATACGCAGTATTTT. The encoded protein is CASSSTGGWGTDTQYF.

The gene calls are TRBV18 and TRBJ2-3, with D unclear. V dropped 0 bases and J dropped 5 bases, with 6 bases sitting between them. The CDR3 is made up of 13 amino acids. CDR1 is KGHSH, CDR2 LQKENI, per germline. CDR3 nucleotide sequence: TGTGCCAGCTCACCACCGAACTTAGATACGCAGTATTTT. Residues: CASSPPNLDTQYF.

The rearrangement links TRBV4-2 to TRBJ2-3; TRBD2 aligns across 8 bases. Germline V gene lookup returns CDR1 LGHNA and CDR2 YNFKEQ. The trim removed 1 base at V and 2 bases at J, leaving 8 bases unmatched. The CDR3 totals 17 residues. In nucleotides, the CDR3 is TGTGCCAGCAGCCAAGTATCTTCGGGACTAGTCACAGATACGCAGTATTTT. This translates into CASSQVSSGLVTDTQYF.

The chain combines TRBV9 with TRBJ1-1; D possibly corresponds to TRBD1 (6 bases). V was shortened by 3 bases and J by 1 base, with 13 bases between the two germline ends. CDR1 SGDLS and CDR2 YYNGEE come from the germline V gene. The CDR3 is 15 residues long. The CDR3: CASSAVPGQNTEAFF. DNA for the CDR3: TGTGCCAGCAGCGCAGTTCCGGGACAGAACACTGAAGCTTTCTTT.

Here the CDR3 reads CASSERGDRGSHSGNTIYF. In nucleotides, the CDR3 is TGTGCCAGCAGCGAGAGGGGGGACAGGGGATCCCACTCAGGAAACACCATATATTTT. The chain is built from TRBV9 and TRBJ1-3; 10 bases agree with TRBD1. Germline V CDR1 and CDR2: SGDLS, YYNGEE. The ends lost 3 bases at V and 4 bases at J; junction bases unmatched: 16. There are 19 residues in the CDR3.

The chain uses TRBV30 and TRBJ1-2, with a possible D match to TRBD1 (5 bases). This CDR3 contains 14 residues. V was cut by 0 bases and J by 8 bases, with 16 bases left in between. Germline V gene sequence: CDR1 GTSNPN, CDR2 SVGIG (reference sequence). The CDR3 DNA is TGTGCCTGGAGTGTACTGCAGGGTGTGGGGGGCTACACCTTC. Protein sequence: CAWSVLQGVGGYTF.

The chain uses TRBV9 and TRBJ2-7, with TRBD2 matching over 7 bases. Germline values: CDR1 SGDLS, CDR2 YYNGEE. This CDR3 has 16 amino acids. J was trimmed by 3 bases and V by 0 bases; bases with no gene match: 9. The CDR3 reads CASSVAPASGFYEQYF. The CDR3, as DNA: TGTGCCAGCAGCGTAGCCCCCGCTAGCGGCTTCTACGAGCAGTACTTC.

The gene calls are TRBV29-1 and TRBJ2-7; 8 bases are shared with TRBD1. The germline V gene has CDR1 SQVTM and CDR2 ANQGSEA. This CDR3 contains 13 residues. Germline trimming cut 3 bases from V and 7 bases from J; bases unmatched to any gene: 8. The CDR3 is CSVEGQGAGEQYF. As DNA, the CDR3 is TGCAGCGTTGAGGGGCAGGGGGCTGGAGAGCAGTACTTC.

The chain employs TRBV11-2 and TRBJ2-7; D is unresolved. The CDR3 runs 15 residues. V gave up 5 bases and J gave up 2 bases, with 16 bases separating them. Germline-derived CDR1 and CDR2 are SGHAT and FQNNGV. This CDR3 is CASSHFSPKPYEQYF. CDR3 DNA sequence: TGTGCCAGCAGCCATTTTTCTCCCAAGCCCTACGAGCAGTACTTC.

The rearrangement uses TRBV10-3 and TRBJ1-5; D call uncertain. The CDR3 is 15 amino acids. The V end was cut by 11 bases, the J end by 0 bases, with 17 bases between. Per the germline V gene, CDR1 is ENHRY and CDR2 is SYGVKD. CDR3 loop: CASKGSENSNQPQHF. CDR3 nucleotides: TGTGCCTCCAAAGGTAGCGAAAATAGCAATCAGCCCCAGCATTTT.

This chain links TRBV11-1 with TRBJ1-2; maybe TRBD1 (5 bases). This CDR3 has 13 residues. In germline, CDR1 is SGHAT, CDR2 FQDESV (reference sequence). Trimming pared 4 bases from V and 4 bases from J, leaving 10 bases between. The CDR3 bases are TGTGCCAGCAGCTGGCTCGGGGGCTATGGCTACACCTTC. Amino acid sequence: CASSWLGGYGYTF.

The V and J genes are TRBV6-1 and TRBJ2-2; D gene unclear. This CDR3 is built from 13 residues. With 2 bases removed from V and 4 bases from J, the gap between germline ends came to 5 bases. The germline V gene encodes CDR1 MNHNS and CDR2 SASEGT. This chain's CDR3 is CASSERFTGELFF. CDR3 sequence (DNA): TGTGCCAGCAGTGAACGGTTCACCGGGGAGCTGTTTTTT.

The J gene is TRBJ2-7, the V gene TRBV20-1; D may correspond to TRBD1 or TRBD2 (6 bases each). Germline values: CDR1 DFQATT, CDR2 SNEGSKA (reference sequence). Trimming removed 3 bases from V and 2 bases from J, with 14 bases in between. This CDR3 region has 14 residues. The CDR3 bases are TGCAGTGCTAGTGGGGGGCGAGTCGCCTACGAGCAGTACTTC. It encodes CSASGGRVAYEQYF.

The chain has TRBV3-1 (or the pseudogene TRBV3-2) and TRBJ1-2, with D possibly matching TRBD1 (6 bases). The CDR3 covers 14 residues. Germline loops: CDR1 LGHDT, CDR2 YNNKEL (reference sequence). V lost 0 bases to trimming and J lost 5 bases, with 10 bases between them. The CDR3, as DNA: TGTGCCAGCAGCCAAGATGCCCAGGGGTATGGCTACACCTTC. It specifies CASSQDAQGYGYTF.

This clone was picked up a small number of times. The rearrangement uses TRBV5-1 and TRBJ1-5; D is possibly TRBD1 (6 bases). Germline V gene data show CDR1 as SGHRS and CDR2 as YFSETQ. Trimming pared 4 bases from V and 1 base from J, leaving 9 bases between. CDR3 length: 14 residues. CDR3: CASSTGQSNQPQHF. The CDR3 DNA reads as TGCGCCAGCAGCACCGGACAGAGCAATCAGCCCCAGCATTTT.

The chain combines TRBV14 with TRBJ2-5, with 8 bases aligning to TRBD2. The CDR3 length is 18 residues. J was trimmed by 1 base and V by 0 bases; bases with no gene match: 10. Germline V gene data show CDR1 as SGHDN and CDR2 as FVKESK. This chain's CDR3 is CASSQERGAGVIQETQYF. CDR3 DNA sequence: TGTGCCAGCAGCCAAGAGAGGGGAGCGGGGGTCATCCAAGAGACCCAGTACTTC.

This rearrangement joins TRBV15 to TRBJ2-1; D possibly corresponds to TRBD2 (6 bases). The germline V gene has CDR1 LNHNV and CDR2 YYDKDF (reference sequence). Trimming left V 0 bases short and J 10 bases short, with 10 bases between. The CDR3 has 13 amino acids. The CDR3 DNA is TGTGCCACCAGCAGAGATCGGAGGGTCGAGCAGTTCTTC. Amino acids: CATSRDRRVEQFF.

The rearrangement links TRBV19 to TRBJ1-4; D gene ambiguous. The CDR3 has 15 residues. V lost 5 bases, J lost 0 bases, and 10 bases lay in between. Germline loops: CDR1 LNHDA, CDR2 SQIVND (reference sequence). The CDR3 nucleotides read TGTGCCAGTAGTTTGAGTCAAACAACTAATGAAAAACTGTTTTTT. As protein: CASSLSQTTNEKLFF. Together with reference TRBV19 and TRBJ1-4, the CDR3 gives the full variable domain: DGGITQSPKYLFRKEGQNVTLSCEQNLNHDAMYWYRQDPGQGLRLIYYSQIVNDFQKGDIAEGYSVSREKKESFPLTVTSAQKNPTAFYLCASSLSQTTNEKLFFGSGTQLSVL.

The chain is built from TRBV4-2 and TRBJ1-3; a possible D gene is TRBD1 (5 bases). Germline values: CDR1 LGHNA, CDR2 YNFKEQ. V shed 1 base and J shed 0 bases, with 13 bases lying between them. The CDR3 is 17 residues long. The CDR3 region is CASSQGFQGGSGNTIYF. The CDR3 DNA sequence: TGTGCCAGCAGCCAAGGGTTCCAGGGAGGCTCTGGAAACACCATATATTTT.

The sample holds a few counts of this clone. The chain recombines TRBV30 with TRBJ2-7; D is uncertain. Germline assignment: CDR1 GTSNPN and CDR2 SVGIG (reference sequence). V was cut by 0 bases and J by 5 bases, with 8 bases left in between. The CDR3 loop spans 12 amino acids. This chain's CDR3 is CAWSVRVHEQYF. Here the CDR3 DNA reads TGTGCCTGGAGTGTACGGGTCCACGAGCAGTACTTC.

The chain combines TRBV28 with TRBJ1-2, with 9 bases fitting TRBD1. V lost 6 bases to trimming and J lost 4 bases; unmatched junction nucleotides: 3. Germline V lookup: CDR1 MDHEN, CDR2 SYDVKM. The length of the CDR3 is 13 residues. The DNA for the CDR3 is TGTGCCAGCAGAGGGACAGGGATCTATGGCTACACCTTC. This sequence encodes CASRGTGIYGYTF.

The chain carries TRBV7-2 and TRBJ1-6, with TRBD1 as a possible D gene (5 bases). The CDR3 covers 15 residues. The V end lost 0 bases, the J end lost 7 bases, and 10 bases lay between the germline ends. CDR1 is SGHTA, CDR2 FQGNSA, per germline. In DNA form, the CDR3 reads TGTGCCAGCAGCTTAGCACCAGGGTTCAATTCACCCCTCCACTTT. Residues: CASSLAPGFNSPLHF.

CDR3 sequence: CSAGDRGKLFF. The CDR3, as DNA: TGCAGTGCTGGGGATCGGGGAAAACTGTTTTTT. This sequence joins TRBV20-1 and TRBJ1-4; D unresolved. CDR1 is DFQATT and CDR2 is SNEGSKA in the germline V gene (reference sequence). The CDR3 spans 11 residues. V lost 5 bases, J lost 10 bases, and 11 bases lay in between.

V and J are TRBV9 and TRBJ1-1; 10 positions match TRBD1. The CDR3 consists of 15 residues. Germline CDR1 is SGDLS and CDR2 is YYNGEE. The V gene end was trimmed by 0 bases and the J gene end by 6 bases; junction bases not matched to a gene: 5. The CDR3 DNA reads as TGTGCCAGCAGCGTAGCAGGGACAGGGGACTCTGAAGCTTTCTTT. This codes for CASSVAGTGDSEAFF.

The chain's CDR3 is CASSGTGGYETQYF. CDR3 bases: TGTGCCAGCAGCGGGACAGGGGGCTACGAGACCCAGTACTTC. This chain connects TRBV28 to TRBJ2-5, with 12 bases that match TRBD1. The CDR3 has 14 residues. The germline V gene encodes CDR1 MDHEN and CDR2 SYDVKM. With V trimmed by 6 bases and J by 5 bases, 4 bases remained unmatched.

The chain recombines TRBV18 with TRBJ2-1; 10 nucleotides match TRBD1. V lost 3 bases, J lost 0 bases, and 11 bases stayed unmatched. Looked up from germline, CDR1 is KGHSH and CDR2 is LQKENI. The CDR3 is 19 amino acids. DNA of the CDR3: TGTGCCAGCTCACCCTTCGGGACAGGGGACCCTAGCTCCTACAATGAGCAGTTCTTC. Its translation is CASSPFGTGDPSSYNEQFF.

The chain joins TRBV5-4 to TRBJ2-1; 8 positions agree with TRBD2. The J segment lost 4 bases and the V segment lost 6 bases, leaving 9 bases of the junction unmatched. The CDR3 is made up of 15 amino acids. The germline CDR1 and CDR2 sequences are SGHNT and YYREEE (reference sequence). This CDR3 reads CASTYGGDIYNEQFF. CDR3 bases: TGTGCCAGCACCTACGGGGGGGACATATACAATGAGCAGTTCTTC.